A selection of T cell receptor beta chains follows, all from one sample in a study of cytomegalovirus exposure and HLA in healthy donors. Data came from immunoSEQ multiplex PCR; TCRdb stores just in-frame clones and leaves some out. Reported are tens of thousands of clones; the ten largest clones contain 9% to 15%. The sample taken for sequencing was PBMCs. The origin of the receptors is a woman aged 25-40 years in good health and CMV-seropositive. CDR3s include the opening cysteine and the closing phenylalanine or tryptophan. D genes are given only for firm matches.

D gene	V gene	J gene	CDR3 protein	CDR3 DNA
TRBD2	TRBV9	TRBJ2-3	CASSVDPGRGSTDTQYF	TGTGCCAGCAGCGTTGATCCCGGGAGGGGGAGCACAGATACGCAGTATTTT
TRBD1	TRBV7-8	TRBJ1-5	CASSQDRGIIYNQPQHF	TGTGCCAGCAGCCAGGACAGGGGAATCATTTACAATCAGCCCCAGCATTTT
.	TRBV5-1	TRBJ2-7	CASRGHEEQYF	TGCGCCAGCAGAGGACACGAAGAGCAGTACTTC
.	TRBV5-6	TRBJ2-3	CASSLGGRGGYF	TGTGCCAGCAGCTTAGGTGGTCGAGGGGGGTATTTT
TRBD1	TRBV2	TRBJ2-7	CASTLRGGKSYEQYF	TGTGCCAGCACCCTTCGAGGGGGCAAGTCCTACGAGCAGTACTTC
TRBD1	TRBV2	TRBJ1-5	CASSEGGQGSLKTQHF	TGTGCCAGCAGTGAAGGGGGACAGGGGTCCCTAAAAACCCAGCATTTT
TRBD1	TRBV5-1	TRBJ1-2	CASGPQGADYGYTF	TGCGCCAGCGGCCCACAGGGGGCTGACTATGGCTACACCTTC
.	TRBV6-5	TRBJ1-2	CASSSAGGVYGYTF	TGTGCCAGCAGTTCCGCCGGTGGAGTCTATGGCTACACCTTC
.	TRBV27	TRBJ2-1	CASSLGLYNEQFF	TGTGCCAGCAGTTTAGGACTCTACAATGAGCAGTTCTTC
.	TRBV28	TRBJ2-7	CASGGRAGTYEQYF	TGTGCCAGCGGGGGCCGGGCAGGAACCTACGAGCAGTACTTC
TRBD2	TRBV11-3	TRBJ2-7	CASSLSWTSGNYEQYF	TGTGCCAGCAGCTTAAGCTGGACTAGCGGAAACTACGAGCAGTACTTC
.	TRBV13	TRBJ1-1	CASSFRQKMNTEAFF	TGTGCCAGCAGCTTCCGTCAGAAGATGAACACTGAAGCTTTCTTT
TRBD2	TRBV7-6	TRBJ2-7	CASSLTASGRKEDEQYF	TGTGCCAGCAGCTTAACGGCTAGCGGGAGAAAAGAGGACGAGCAGTACTTC
.	TRBV19	TRBJ2-4	CASSLGGAKNIQYF	TGTGCCAGTAGTTTGGGGGGAGCCAAAAACATTCAGTACTTC
.	TRBV6-5	TRBJ2-7	CASSLTASYEQYF	TGTGCCAGCAGTTTGACAGCATCCTACGAGCAGTACTTC
TRBD1	TRBV10-2	TRBJ1-5	CASSAGQSYQGQPQHF	TGCGCCAGCAGCGCGGGACAGTCTTACCAGGGTCAGCCCCAGCATTTT
.	TRBV30	TRBJ1-4	CAWSKNREGEKLFF	TGTGCCTGGAGTAAAAACAGGGAGGGGGAAAAACTGTTTTTT
TRBD1	TRBV11-2	TRBJ1-5	CASSPRQGQPQHF	TGTGCCAGCAGCCCGAGACAGGGACAGCCCCAGCATTTT
.	TRBV6-5	TRBJ2-5	CASSFRSGGRETQYF	TGTGCCAGCAGTTTTCGGTCCGGGGGACGGGAGACCCAGTACTTC
TRBD1	TRBV30	TRBJ2-5	CAWRKDRGWETQYF	TGTGCCTGGAGGAAGGACAGGGGTTGGGAGACCCAGTACTTC
TRBD1	TRBV27	TRBJ1-2	CASSLSGQGAGGYTF	TGTGCCAGCAGTTTATCAGGTCAGGGGGCCGGGGGCTACACCTTC
TRBD2	TRBV6-1	TRBJ2-1	CASSGQRGGSLSEQFF	TGTGCCAGCAGTGGACAGCGGGGGGGCAGTCTCAGTGAGCAGTTCTTC
.	TRBV4-1	TRBJ2-1	CASSQLGLASNEQFF	TGCGCCAGCAGCCAGCTAGGGCTAGCGTCAAATGAGCAGTTCTTC